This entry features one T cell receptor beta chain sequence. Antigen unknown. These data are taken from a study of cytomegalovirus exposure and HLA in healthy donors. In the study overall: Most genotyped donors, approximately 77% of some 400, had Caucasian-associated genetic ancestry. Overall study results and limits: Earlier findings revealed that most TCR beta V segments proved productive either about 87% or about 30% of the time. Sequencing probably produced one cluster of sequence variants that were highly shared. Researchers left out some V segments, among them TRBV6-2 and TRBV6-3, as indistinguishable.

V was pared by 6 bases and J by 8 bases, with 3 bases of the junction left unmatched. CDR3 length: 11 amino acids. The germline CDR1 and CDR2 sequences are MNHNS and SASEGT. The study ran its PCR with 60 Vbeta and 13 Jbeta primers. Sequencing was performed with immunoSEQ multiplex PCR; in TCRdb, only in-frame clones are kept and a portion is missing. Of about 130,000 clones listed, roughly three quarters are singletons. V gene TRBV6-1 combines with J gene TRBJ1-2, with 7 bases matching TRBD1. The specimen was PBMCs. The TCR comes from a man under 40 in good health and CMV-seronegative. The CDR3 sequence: CASRLTGGYTF. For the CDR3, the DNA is TGTGCCAGCAGATTGACAGGGGGCTACACCTTC.